Listed below are T cell receptor beta chains from one sample, sequenced in a study of cytomegalovirus exposure and HLA in healthy donors. Measured with immunoSEQ multiplex PCR; TCRdb has only the in-frame clones, and not every one. The sample has about 140,000 clones; around 75% are singletons. Sequenced sample: PBMCs. The receptors stem from a female donor in good health and CMV-seronegative. Both conserved end residues are part of each CDR3. The D gene is left open where the match is weak. A clone size is listed for some rows: how often the clone was seen (once, few, many), or a class if it is expanded.

v_gene	abundance	d_gene	j_gene	CDR3aa	CDR3nt
TRBV5-3	once	-	TRBJ1-5	CARSLAYGRGDSCSCNQPQHF	TGTGCCAGAAGCTTGGCTTACGGGAGGGGCGACAGCTGCAGTTGCAATCAGCCCCAGCATTTT
TRBV4-1	-	-	TRBJ2-5	CASSQDSLAEQETQYF	TGCGCCAGCAGCCAAGATTCGCTAGCAGAGCAAGAGACCCAGTACTTC
TRBV27	-	-	TRBJ1-1	CASSLSPGAGTEAFF	TGTGCCAGCAGTTTATCACCTGGAGCGGGGACTGAAGCTTTCTTT
TRBV9	few	-	TRBJ1-1	CASSLQTANTEAFF	TGTGCCAGCAGCCTCCAGACAGCGAACACTGAAGCTTTCTTT
TRBV7-9	-	-	TRBJ1-1	CASSFKANTEAFF	TGTGCCAGCAGCTTTAAAGCGAACACTGAAGCTTTCTTT
TRBV6-5	-	TRBD1	TRBJ2-5	CASSHTGTGKETQYF	TGTGCCAGCAGCCACACCGGGACAGGGAAAGAGACCCAGTACTTC
TRBV15	-	-	TRBJ2-7	CATSRNLGEQYF	TGTGCCACCAGCAGAAATCTCGGGGAGCAGTACTTC
TRBV19	-	-	TRBJ1-2	CASTERGNYGYTF	TGTGCCAGTACCGAGCGGGGGAACTATGGCTACACCTTC
TRBV7-9	-	-	TRBJ1-1	CASSLGSSTEAFF	TGTGCCAGCAGCTTAGGGAGTTCCACTGAAGCTTTCTTT
TRBV27	-	-	TRBJ1-1	CASRPTGLNTEAFF	TGTGCCAGCAGACCAACAGGGCTGAACACTGAAGCTTTCTTT